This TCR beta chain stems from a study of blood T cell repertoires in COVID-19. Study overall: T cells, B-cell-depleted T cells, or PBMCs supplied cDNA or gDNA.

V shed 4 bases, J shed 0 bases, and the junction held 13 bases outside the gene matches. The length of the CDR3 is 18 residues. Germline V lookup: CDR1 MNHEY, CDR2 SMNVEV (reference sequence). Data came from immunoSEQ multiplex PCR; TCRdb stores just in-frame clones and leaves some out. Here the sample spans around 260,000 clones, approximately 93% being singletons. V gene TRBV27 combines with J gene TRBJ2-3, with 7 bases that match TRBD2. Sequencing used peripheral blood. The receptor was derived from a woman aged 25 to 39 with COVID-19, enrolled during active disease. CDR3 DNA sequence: TGTGCCAGCAGTTCCCCGGGGGGTAGCGGAACTAGCACAGATACGCAGTATTTT. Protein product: CASSSPGGSGTSTDTQYF.